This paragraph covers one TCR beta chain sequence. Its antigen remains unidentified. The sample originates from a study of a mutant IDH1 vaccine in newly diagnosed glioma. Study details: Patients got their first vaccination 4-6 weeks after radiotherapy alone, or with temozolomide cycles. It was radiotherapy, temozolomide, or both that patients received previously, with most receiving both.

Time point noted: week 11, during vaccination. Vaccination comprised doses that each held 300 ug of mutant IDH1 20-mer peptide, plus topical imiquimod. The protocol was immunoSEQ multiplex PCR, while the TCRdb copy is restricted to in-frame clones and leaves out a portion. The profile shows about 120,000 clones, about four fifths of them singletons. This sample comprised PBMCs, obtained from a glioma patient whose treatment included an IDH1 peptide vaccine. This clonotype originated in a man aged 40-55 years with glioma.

Written as DNA, the CDR3 is TGTGCCAGCAGCTCACCGACCGGGACAGGGGACCTTCAAGAGACCCAGTACTTC. Its protein product is CASSSPTGTGDLQETQYF. The chain links TRBV9 to TRBJ2-5, with 10 positions matching TRBD1. V shed 4 bases and J 2 bases; nucleotides not matched to a gene: 14. Looked up from germline, CDR1 is SGDLS and CDR2 is YYNGEE. This CDR3 spans 18 amino acids.